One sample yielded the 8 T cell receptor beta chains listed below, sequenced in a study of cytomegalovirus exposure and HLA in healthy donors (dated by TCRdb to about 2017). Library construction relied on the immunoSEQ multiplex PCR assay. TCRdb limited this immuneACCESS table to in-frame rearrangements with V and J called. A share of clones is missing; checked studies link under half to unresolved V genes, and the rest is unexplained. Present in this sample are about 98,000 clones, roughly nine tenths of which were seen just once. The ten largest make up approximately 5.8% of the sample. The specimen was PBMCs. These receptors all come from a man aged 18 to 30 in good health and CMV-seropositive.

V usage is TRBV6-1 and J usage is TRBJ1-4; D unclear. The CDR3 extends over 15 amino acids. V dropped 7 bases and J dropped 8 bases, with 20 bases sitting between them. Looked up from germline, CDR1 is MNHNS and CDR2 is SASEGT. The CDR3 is CASTLPGGSYEKLFF. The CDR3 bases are TGTGCCAGCACCCTTCCGGGAGGTAGTTACGAAAAACTGTTTTTT.

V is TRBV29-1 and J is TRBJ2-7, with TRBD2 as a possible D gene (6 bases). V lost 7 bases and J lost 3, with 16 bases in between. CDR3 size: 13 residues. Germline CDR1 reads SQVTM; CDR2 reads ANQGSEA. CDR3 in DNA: TGCAGCGCCGAGGTGACTAGGAGCTACGAGCAGTACTTC. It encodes CSAEVTRSYEQYF.

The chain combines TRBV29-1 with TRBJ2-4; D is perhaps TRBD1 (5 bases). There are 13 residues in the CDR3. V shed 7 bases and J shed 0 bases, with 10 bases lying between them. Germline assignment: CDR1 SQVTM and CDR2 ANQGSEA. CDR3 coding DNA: TGCAGCGCCCGGACACAAGCCAAAAACATTCAGTACTTC. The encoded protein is CSARTQAKNIQYF.

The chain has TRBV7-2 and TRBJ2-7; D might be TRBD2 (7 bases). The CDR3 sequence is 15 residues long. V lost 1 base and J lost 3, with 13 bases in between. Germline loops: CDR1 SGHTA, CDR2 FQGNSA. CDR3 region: CASSLGGGAIYEQYF. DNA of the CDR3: TGTGCCAGCAGCTTAGGTGGGGGGGCCATCTACGAGCAGTACTTC.

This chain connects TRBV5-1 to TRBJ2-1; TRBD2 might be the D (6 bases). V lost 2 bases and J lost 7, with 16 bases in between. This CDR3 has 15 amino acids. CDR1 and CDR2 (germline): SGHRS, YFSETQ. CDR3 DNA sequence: TGCGCCAGCAGCTTTTCGTTGCGGGGTGCGAATGAGCAGTTCTTC. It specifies CASSFSLRGANEQFF.

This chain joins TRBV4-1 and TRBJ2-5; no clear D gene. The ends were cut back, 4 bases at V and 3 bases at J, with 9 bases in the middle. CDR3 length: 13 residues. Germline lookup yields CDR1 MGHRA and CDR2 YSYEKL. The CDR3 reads CASSRWQKETQYF. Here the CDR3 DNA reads TGCGCCAGCAGCCGCTGGCAAAAAGAGACCCAGTACTTC.

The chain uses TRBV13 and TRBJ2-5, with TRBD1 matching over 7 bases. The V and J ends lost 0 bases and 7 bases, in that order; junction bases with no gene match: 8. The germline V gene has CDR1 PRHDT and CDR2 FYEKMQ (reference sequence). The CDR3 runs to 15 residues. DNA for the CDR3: TGTGCCAGCAGCTTAGGGACAGGGATCCGGGTGACCCAGTACTTC. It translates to CASSLGTGIRVTQYF. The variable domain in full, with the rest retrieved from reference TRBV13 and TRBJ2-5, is AAGVIQSPRHLIKEKRETATLKCYPIPRHDTVYWYQQGPGQDPQFLISFYEKMQSDKGSIPDRFSAQQFSDYHSELNMSSLELGDSALYFCASSLGTGIRVTQYFGPGTRLLVL.

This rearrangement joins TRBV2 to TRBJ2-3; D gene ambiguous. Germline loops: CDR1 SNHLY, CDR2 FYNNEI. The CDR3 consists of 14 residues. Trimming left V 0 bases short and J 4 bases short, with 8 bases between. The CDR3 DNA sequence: TGTGCCAGCAGTGAAGCCATAGTGGCAGATACGCAGTATTTT. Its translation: CASSEAIVADTQYF.